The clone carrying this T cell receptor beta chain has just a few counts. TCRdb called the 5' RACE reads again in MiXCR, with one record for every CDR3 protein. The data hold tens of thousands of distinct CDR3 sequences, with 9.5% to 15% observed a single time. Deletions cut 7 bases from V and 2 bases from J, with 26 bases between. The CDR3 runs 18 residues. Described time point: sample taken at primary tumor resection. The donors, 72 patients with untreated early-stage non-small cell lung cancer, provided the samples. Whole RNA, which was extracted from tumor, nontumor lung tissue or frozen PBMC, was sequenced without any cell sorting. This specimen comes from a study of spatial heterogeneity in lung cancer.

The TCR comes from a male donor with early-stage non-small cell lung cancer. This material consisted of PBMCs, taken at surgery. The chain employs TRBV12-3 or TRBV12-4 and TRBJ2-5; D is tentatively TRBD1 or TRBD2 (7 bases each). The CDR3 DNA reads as TGTGCCAGCATCCGGTGGGCCGACAGGGAGGGGGCTCAAGAGACCCAGTACTTC. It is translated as CASIRWADREGAQETQYF.